This TCR beta chain was documented in a study of CD8 T cells in ankylosing spondylitis (TCRdb year 2017). The study in broad terms: To find TCR variants linked to disease, the study profiled T cell receptor beta repertoires in ankylosing spondylitis patients and healthy donors. The whole study cohort included roughly 110 healthy donors and 25 or so ankylosing spondylitis patients. Peripheral blood samples were taken, and synovial fluid was additionally collected from ankylosing spondylitis patients. What the work shows at the level of the full study, not this receptor alone: According to the report, matched synovial fluid samples from ankylosing spondylitis patients were significantly enriched for the disease-linked clones. A CD8+ phenotype was shown by the disease-linked clones, which were found at relatively low frequencies in peripheral blood. Some motif variants had previously been reported in the synovial fluid and blood of reactive arthritis patients, which suggests shared mechanisms of disease initiation. A TCR beta motif of eight highly homologous amino acid variants appeared characteristic of blood from ankylosing spondylitis patients.

With respect to this clonotype: Which antigen it targets is not known. The input lacks base qualities; no much larger clone sits a single base away.

Relative to germline, V is missing 2 bases and J is missing 10 bases, with 13 bases of the junction outside any gene match. The CDR3 numbers 14 residues from cysteine through phenylalanine. Solely the CDR3 DNA is kept, with 42 bases framed from the first base. The germline V gene (reference sequence) specifies DFQATT as CDR1 and SNEGSKA as CDR2. The instrument was an Illumina HiSeq 2500. Quantitative 5'-RACE with molecular barcodes was the method used to prepare the TCR beta libraries. Per the authors' processing: A new computational method, built on a probabilistic model of VDJ rearrangement, was used to identify disease-linked TCR variants. Using fastp at Q25 and MiXCR, TCRdb reprocessed the public reads and kept productive beta chains. CDR3 protein sequences are deduplicated, and each keeps its most common genes and DNA. The V and J calls reflect TCRdb's pipeline rather than the authors' work. The sample yields 200,000 to 250,000 distinct CDR3 sequences; about 10% were counted once. Of the sample, 21% is held by the ten largest clones.

Rearrangement joined TRBV20-1 to TRBJ2-7; 8 central bases correspond to TRBD1. Specimen: blood, either unsorted or a sorted T cell fraction (not recorded which). This receptor was identified in a male donor with ankylosing spondylitis or in good health (not recorded which). Here the CDR3 is given as CSARPYLTGVYQYF. The DNA reads TGCAGTGCTAGACCATACCTGACAGGGGTATACCAGTACTTC.